This TCR beta chain was sequenced for a study of CD8 T cells in Susac syndrome. Random hexamers were used to reverse transcribe the RNA input (about 0.5 to 1 ug). TCRdb re-called the immunoSEQ multiplex PCR reads through MiXCR, storing one row per CDR3 protein. The sample holds more than 100,000 distinct CDR3 sequences, approximately 79% seen once. The CDR3 has 15 residues. Germline trimming cut 0 bases from V and 10 bases from J; bases unmatched to any gene: 8. Germline V CDR1 and CDR2: SGDLS, YYNGEE. The genes are TRBV9 and TRBJ1-1; 11 bases fit TRBD1. The origin of this receptor is a human donor with multiple sclerosis. Sequencing was performed on CD8+ T cells from PBMCs. CDR3 bases: TGTGCCAGCAGCGTAGCCGCCGGGACAGGGGGTTCAGCTTTCTTT. This translates into CASSVAAGTGGSAFF.